Presented here are 21 T cell receptor beta chains from one specimen sequenced in a study of T cell responses to AZD1222 COVID-19 vaccine. Method: immunoSEQ multiplex PCR; TCRdb's copy keeps in-frame clones and lacks some. The data hold more than 95,000 clones, with just over 85% observed a single time. Specimen: peripheral blood, collected on day 0 of AZD1222 vaccination. These receptors came from an adult in good health.

V is TRBV7-9 and J is TRBJ1-5; no definite D call. Trimming shortened V by 1 base and J by 6 bases, and 16 bases separated the two germline ends. Per germline, CDR1 SEHNR and CDR2 FQNEAQ (reference sequence). The CDR3 runs 16 residues. CDR3: CASSLGASPPSQPQHF. In DNA, the CDR3 is TGTGCCAGCAGCTTAGGTGCCAGCCCTCCCAGTCAGCCCCAGCATTTT.

The rearrangement joins TRBV28 to TRBJ1-5; tentative D call: TRBD1 (5 bases). CDR3 size: 15 residues. Germline V gives CDR1 MDHEN, CDR2 SYDVKM. V shed 5 bases and J shed 2 bases, with 13 bases lying between them. The CDR3 sequence: CASSLVSRGNQPQHF. DNA of the CDR3: TGTGCCAGCAGTCTTGTTAGCAGGGGCAATCAGCCCCAGCATTTT.

V gene TRBV2 combines with J gene TRBJ2-5; 14 bases map to TRBD2. Per germline, CDR1 SNHLY and CDR2 FYNNEI. With 7 bases clipped from V and 5 bases from J, the junction kept 15 bases outside the gene matches. The CDR3 totals 18 residues. CDR3 sequence reads: CASTPRRLAGGLGETQYF. The CDR3 DNA sequence: TGTGCCAGCACCCCTAGGAGACTAGCGGGGGGGTTAGGCGAGACCCAGTACTTC.

The chain is built from TRBV15 and TRBJ1-2, with D uncertain. This CDR3 spans 13 amino acids. The V end lost 6 bases, the J end lost 2 bases, and 10 bases lay between the germline ends. Per germline, CDR1 LNHNV and CDR2 YYDKDF (reference sequence). The DNA of the CDR3 is TGTGCCACCAGTCTAGAGAGGAACTATGGCTACACCTTC. Residues: CATSLERNYGYTF.

The genes are TRBV28 and TRBJ1-2, with 9 bases that match TRBD1. V lost 5 bases and J lost 7; bases outside the gene matches: 2. The CDR3 length is 12 residues. Germline lookup yields CDR1 MDHEN and CDR2 SYDVKM. CDR3 sequence (DNA): TGTGCCAGCAGTCGACAGGGGGTTGGCTACACCTTC. Its protein is CASSRQGVGYTF.

This clone appeared a few times. The J gene is TRBJ2-7, the V gene TRBV5-1, with D maybe TRBD2 (6 bases). Trimming removed 0 bases at V and 1 base at J, with 11 bases between. The CDR3 has 15 amino acids. Germline values: CDR1 SGHRS, CDR2 YFSETQ. For the CDR3, the DNA is TGCGCCAGCAGCTTGGGGCAGGGAGGATCCTACGAGCAGTACTTC. Translated, it gives CASSLGQGGSYEQYF.

The V call is TRBV2, the J call TRBJ2-3; D assignment may be TRBD1 or TRBD2 (5 bases each). V shed 1 base and J shed 7 bases, with 15 bases lying between them. The CDR3 is 15 amino acids. CDR1 is SNHLY and CDR2 is FYNNEI in the germline V gene. The DNA of the CDR3 is TGTGCCAGCAGTGAAGGGGACGGATGGCGGAATACGCAGTATTTT. This sequence encodes CASSEGDGWRNTQYF.

This sequence joins TRBV24-1 and TRBJ2-7; 9 positions agree with TRBD1. The CDR3 spans 15 residues. The germline V gene has CDR1 KGHDR and CDR2 SFDVKD. Losses at the gene ends were 5 bases for V and 3 bases for J; bases not matched to a gene: 7. In nucleotides, the CDR3 is TGTGCCACCAGTGGGTCGGGGACAGGGAACTACGAGCAGTACTTC. It yields the protein CATSGSGTGNYEQYF.

The chain employs TRBV5-1 and TRBJ1-1; maybe TRBD1 (6 bases). Germline V CDR1 and CDR2: SGHRS, YFSETQ. The CDR3 has 14 amino acids. V gave up 3 bases and J gave up 5 bases, with 14 bases separating them. The CDR3: CASSSRQVGTEAFF. The CDR3 bases are TGCGCCAGCAGCTCTCGACAGGTGGGTACTGAAGCTTTCTTT.

The V and J genes are TRBV5-1 and TRBJ1-4, with D perhaps matching TRBD1 (6 bases). Germline V gene lookup returns CDR1 SGHRS and CDR2 YFSETQ. V dropped 4 bases and J dropped 5 bases, with 12 bases sitting between them. This CDR3 spans 14 amino acids. CDR3 region: CASSPGDLNEKLFF. For the CDR3, the DNA is TGCGCCAGCAGCCCAGGGGACCTCAATGAAAAACTGTTTTTT. Filled out from reference TRBV5-1 and TRBJ1-4, the complete variable domain reads KAGVTQTPRYLIKTRGQQVTLSCSPISGHRSVSWYQQTPGQGLQFLFEYFSETQRNKGNFPGRFSGRQFSNSRSEMNVSTLELGDSALYLCASSPGDLNEKLFFGSGTQLSVL.

This chain connects TRBV9 to TRBJ2-1; tentatively, D is TRBD2 (5 bases). Trimming removed 0 bases at V and 7 bases at J, with 23 bases between. Germline CDR1 reads SGDLS; CDR2 reads YYNGEE. The CDR3 spans 18 residues. The CDR3 coding sequence is TGTGCCAGCAGCGTAGAACCCGGCGAGGGTCGTCGCATGAATGAGCAGTTCTTC. Its protein product is CASSVEPGEGRRMNEQFF.

This rearrangement joins TRBV7-7 to TRBJ2-5; 7 bases map to TRBD2. The CDR3 extends over 14 amino acids. Trimming removed 5 bases from V and 2 bases from J; junction bases left unmatched: 5. Germline CDR1 and CDR2: SSHAT and FNYEAQ (reference sequence). Here the CDR3 reads CASSPRTSQETQYF. As DNA, the CDR3 is TGTGCCAGCAGCCCAAGGACTAGTCAAGAGACCCAGTACTTC.

In its sample, this clone was seen once. The chain employs TRBV15 and TRBJ2-7; D gene unclear. Germline CDR1 and CDR2: LNHNV and YYDKDF (reference sequence). V was clipped by 0 bases and J by 1 base, with 4 bases between them. There are 13 residues in the CDR3. CDR3 in DNA: TGTGCCACCAGCAGAGATAAGTCCTACGAGCAGTACTTC. Translating it yields CATSRDKSYEQYF.

V gene TRBV28 combines with J gene TRBJ1-3; TRBD1 is a possible D gene (6 bases). Trimming pared 2 bases from V and 1 base from J, leaving 15 bases between. The CDR3 sequence is 17 residues long. CDR1 and CDR2 from the germline V gene are MDHEN and SYDVKM. The CDR3 sequence is CASSLELTGRSGNTIYF. For the CDR3, the DNA is TGTGCCAGCAGTTTAGAGTTGACAGGACGTTCTGGAAACACCATATATTTT.

This sequence joins TRBV18 and TRBJ2-7; 8 bases are shared with TRBD2. The ends lost 3 bases at V and 7 bases at J; junction bases unmatched: 14. Germline V gene sequence: CDR1 KGHSH, CDR2 LQKENI. There are 16 residues in the CDR3. CDR3 amino acids: CASSPWEERETGEQYF. DNA for the CDR3: TGTGCCAGCTCACCTTGGGAGGAGCGGGAGACCGGAGAGCAGTACTTC.

This chain links TRBV2 with TRBJ1-2; D gene uncertain. V lost 4 bases and J 10 bases, leaving 13 bases between the germline ends. CDR3 size: 12 residues. The germline V gene encodes CDR1 SNHLY and CDR2 FYNNEI. CDR3 amino acids: CASSVAEADYTF. In DNA, the CDR3 is TGTGCCAGCAGTGTGGCAGAAGCGGACTACACCTTC.

The rearrangement joins TRBV4-3 to TRBJ1-2; D is unresolved. Trimming took 4 bases from V and 8 from J, leaving 20 bases between them. The CDR3 totals 15 residues. Germline V CDR1 and CDR2: LGHNA, YSLEER. CDR3 residues: CASSPGRHSTGGYTF. The DNA of the CDR3 is TGCGCCAGCAGCCCCGGGCGGCATTCGACGGGGGGCTACACCTTC.

The CDR3 region has the DNA TGCGCCAGCAGCCCAAAGTCCGGGACTAGCGGGAGCTTTACCGGGGAGCTGTTTTTT. Translation: CASSPKSGTSGSFTGELFF. This chain joins TRBV5-1 and TRBJ2-2, with 14 bases fitting TRBD2. Germline loops: CDR1 SGHRS, CDR2 YFSETQ. With V trimmed by 4 bases and J by 5 bases, 13 bases remained unmatched. The CDR3 has 19 amino acids.

This clone was recorded a few times. The chain has TRBV2 and TRBJ1-5; D is undetermined. Germline V gene sequence: CDR1 SNHLY, CDR2 FYNNEI. V was cut by 5 bases and J by 3 bases, with 8 bases left in between. This CDR3 is built from 13 residues. The CDR3 spells CASSLRHNQPQHF. The DNA for the CDR3 is TGTGCCAGCAGTCTAAGGCACAATCAGCCCCAGCATTTT. Using reference TRBV2 and TRBJ1-5 for the parts outside the CDR3, the full variable domain is EPEVTQTPSHQVTQMGQEVILRCVPISNHLYFYWYRQILGQKVEFLVSFYNNEISEKSEIFDDQFSVERPDGSNFTLKIRSTKLEDSAMYFCASSLRHNQPQHFGDGTRLSIL.

The V call is TRBV9, the J call TRBJ2-6; D is unclear. Per germline, CDR1 SGDLS and CDR2 YYNGEE. CDR3 size: 15 residues. V gave up 4 bases and J gave up 1 base, with 9 bases separating them. The CDR3 protein is CASSFLGSGANVLTF. DNA for the CDR3: TGTGCCAGCAGCTTCCTGGGGTCTGGGGCCAACGTCCTGACTTTC.

This chain uses TRBV7-3 with TRBJ2-6; D uncertain. The CDR3 has 14 residues. The V gene lost 5 bases and the J gene lost 1 base, with 6 bases spanning the gap. The germline gives CDR1 SGHTA, CDR2 FQGTGA. The CDR3 region has the DNA TGTGCCAGCAGCCCGTCGTCTGGGGCCAACGTCCTGACTTTC. Its protein product is CASSPSSGANVLTF.